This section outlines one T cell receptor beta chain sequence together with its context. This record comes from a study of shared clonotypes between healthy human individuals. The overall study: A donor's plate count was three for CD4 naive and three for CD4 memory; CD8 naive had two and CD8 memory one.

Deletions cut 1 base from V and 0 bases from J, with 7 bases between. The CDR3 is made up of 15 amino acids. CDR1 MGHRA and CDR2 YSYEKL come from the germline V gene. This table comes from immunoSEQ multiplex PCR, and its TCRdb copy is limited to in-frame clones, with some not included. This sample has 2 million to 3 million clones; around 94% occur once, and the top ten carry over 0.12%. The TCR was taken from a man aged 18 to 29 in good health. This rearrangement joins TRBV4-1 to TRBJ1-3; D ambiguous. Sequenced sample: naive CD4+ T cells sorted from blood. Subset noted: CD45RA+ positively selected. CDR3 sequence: CASSQATASGNTIYF. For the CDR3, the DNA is TGCGCCAGCAGCCAAGCCACAGCCTCTGGAAACACCATATATTTT.